These 11 T cell receptor beta chains were all obtained from the same sample, sequenced in a study of T cell repertoires in enteric fever. MiXCR was run by TCRdb on the reads, yielding one entry per CDR3 protein. This sample has 1,600 or so distinct CDR3 sequences; 30% to 45% occur once, and the top ten carry over 15%. The sequencing input was CCR7- CD38- CD4+ T cells from PBMCs. The receptors originated from a human donor with Salmonella enteric fever, either typhoid or paratyphoid (not recorded which).

This clonotype was observed a few times. The chain has TRBV7-9 and TRBJ2-3; 8 nucleotides match TRBD2. V was pared by 1 base and J by 3 bases, with 9 bases of the junction left unmatched. This CDR3 spans 17 amino acids. Germline assignment: CDR1 SEHNR and CDR2 FQNEAQ (reference sequence). CDR3 residues: CASSLGASGSRTDTQYF. The CDR3 DNA sequence: TGTGCCAGCAGCTTAGGGGCCAGCGGGAGTAGAACAGATACGCAGTATTTT. Full variable domain (rest looked up from reference TRBV7-9 and TRBJ2-3): DTGVSQNPRHKITKRGQNVTFRCDPISEHNRLYWYRQTLGQGPEFLTYFQNEAQLEKSRLLSDRFSAERPKGSFSTLEIQRTEQGDSAMYLCASSLGASGSRTDTQYFGPGTRLTVL.

In its sample, this clonotype is hyperexpanded. The rearrangement links TRBV9 to TRBJ2-1; 12 bases are shared with TRBD2. The trim removed 4 bases at V and 4 bases at J, leaving 9 bases unmatched. The CDR3 length is 17 residues. The germline V gene encodes CDR1 SGDLS and CDR2 YYNGEE. DNA of the CDR3: TGTGCCAGCAGCCAAAGACTAGCGGGAGTGGGTTACAATGAGCAGTTCTTC. The encoded protein is CASSQRLAGVGYNEQFF.

This clonotype was observed a handful of times. This chain connects TRBV7-2 to TRBJ2-7; D may be TRBD1 (6 bases). Germline loops: CDR1 SGHTA, CDR2 FQGNSA. V lost 2 bases and J 3 bases, leaving 8 bases between the germline ends. This CDR3 spans 13 amino acids. CDR3 residues: CASSLNRDYEQYF. DNA of the CDR3: TGTGCCAGCAGCTTAAACAGGGACTACGAGCAGTACTTC.

In this sample, this clonotype is large (0.1 to 1%). This sequence joins TRBV9 and TRBJ1-2; perhaps TRBD1 as D (5 bases). The ends were cut back, 4 bases at V and 3 bases at J, with 10 bases in the middle. From germline, CDR1 is SGDLS and CDR2 YYNGEE. This CDR3 region has 13 residues. CDR3 coding DNA: TGTGCCAGCAGCCTCGACAGCGACTATGGCTACACCTTC. It translates to CASSLDSDYGYTF.

The table lists this clonotype with a few counts. CDR3 coding DNA: TGTGCCAGCAGTTACACTACCGGACTAGCGGGTTCTGGGACCCAGTACTTC. This sequence encodes CASSYTTGLAGSGTQYF. The chain carries TRBV6-5 and TRBJ2-5; 11 bases fit TRBD2. The V gene end was trimmed by 2 bases and the J gene end by 7 bases; junction bases not matched to a gene: 12. The CDR3 has 17 amino acids. CDR1 and CDR2 (germline): MNHEY, SVGAGI.

V is TRBV7-9 and J is TRBJ1-1; D remains ambiguous. The V and J ends lost 5 bases and 9 bases respectively, with 10 bases between them. Germline lookup yields CDR1 SEHNR and CDR2 FQNEAQ (reference sequence). The CDR3 runs 11 residues. The CDR3 sequence is CASSGSPKAFF. CDR3 bases: TGTGCCAGCAGCGGGTCGCCCAAAGCTTTCTTT.

This clonotype came up a few times. The gene calls are TRBV5-1 and TRBJ1-2, with D unclear. CDR1 and CDR2 (germline): SGHRS, YFSETQ. V dropped 0 bases and J dropped 6 bases, with 6 bases sitting between them. The CDR3 runs 12 residues. The CDR3 DNA reads as TGCGCCAGCAGCTTGGGAGAGAATGGCTACACCTTC. It specifies CASSLGENGYTF.

A note on this clonotype: A much larger clonotype is one base distant, so this may be a read error. The genes are TRBV5-1 and TRBJ2-7; D not certain. Trimming removed 5 bases at V and 5 bases at J, with 14 bases between. The CDR3 loop spans 13 amino acids. CDR1 SGHRS and CDR2 YFSETQ come from the germline V gene. The CDR3 protein is CASRFDQANEQYF. In DNA form, the CDR3 reads TGCGCCAGCAGATTTGACCAGGCGAACGAGCAGTACTTC.

In this sample, this clonotype is medium-sized (0.01 to 0.1%). This chain uses TRBV5-1 with TRBJ2-7; the match to TRBD1 covers 7 bases. Losses at the gene ends were 4 bases for V and 2 bases for J; bases not matched to a gene: 9. The CDR3 contains 15 residues. CDR1 is SGHRS and CDR2 is YFSETQ in the germline V gene. The CDR3 loop reads CASSEGAGGPYEQYF. The CDR3 DNA is TGCGCCAGCAGCGAGGGGGCCGGCGGCCCCTACGAGCAGTACTTC.

This clonotype was detected a few times. J is TRBJ2-1 and V is TRBV30; maybe TRBD1 (6 bases). Per the germline V gene, CDR1 is GTSNPN and CDR2 is SVGIG (reference sequence). The CDR3 totals 14 residues. Trimming pared 1 base from V and 8 bases from J, leaving 15 bases between. The CDR3 region is CAWSELVGGDEQFF. CDR3 DNA sequence: TGTGCCTGGAGTGAGCTAGTTGGGGGCGATGAGCAGTTCTTC.

V and J are TRBV5-1 and TRBJ2-3; no definite D call. V lost 1 base and J lost 0, with 12 bases in between. Per germline, CDR1 SGHRS and CDR2 YFSETQ. This CDR3 has 16 residues. The CDR3 region has the DNA TGCGCCAGCAGCTTGCTCCCGACCACTAGCACAGATACGCAGTATTTT. Its translation: CASSLLPTTSTDTQYF.